The rows below give T cell receptor beta chains drawn from one sample of a study of blood T cells in healthy people across ages. In TCRdb, the 5' RACE reads were re-called with MiXCR into one record per CDR3 protein. The data contain 650,000 to 900,000 distinct CDR3 sequences, about 62% of them seen just once; the ten biggest clones take up approximately 30%. Input material: blood. Receptors originate from a man aged 30 to 39 in good health. Each CDR3 is given with its conserved first and last residue. D genes are given only for firm matches. Only some rows state a clone size, as once, few, many or a class for expanded clones.

-	TRBV28	TRBJ2-3	-	CASSFPLGTDTQYF	TGTGCCAGCAGTTTCCCCCTTGGCACAGATACGCAGTATTTT
TRBD1	TRBV6-5	TRBJ2-1	few	CASSYTGTGEFF	TGTGCCAGCAGTTACACCGGGACAGGGGAGTTCTTC
-	TRBV11-2	TRBJ2-4	-	CASSLGQGTAKNIQYF	TGTGCCAGCAGCCTCGGGCAGGGGACAGCCAAAAACATTCAGTACTTC
-	TRBV4-1	TRBJ1-1	-	CASSQRRTEAFF	TGCGCCAGCAGCCAGAGAAGAACTGAAGCTTTCTTT
TRBD2	TRBV4-3	TRBJ2-3	once	CASSQAAGGTDTQYF	TGCGCCAGCAGCCAAGCGGCGGGGGGCACAGATACGCAGTATTTT
TRBD2	TRBV7-8	TRBJ2-7	-	CASSPRGAGVNYEQYF	TGTGCCAGCAGCCCCCGAGGGGCGGGGGTAAACTACGAGCAGTACTTC
-	TRBV20-1	TRBJ2-7	few	CSASPFSYEQYF	TGCAGTGCTAGCCCTTTCTCCTACGAGCAGTACTTC
-	TRBV25-1	TRBJ2-3	-	CASSAQGISTDTQYF	TGTGCCAGCAGTGCTCAGGGTATCAGCACAGATACGCAGTATTTT
-	TRBV4-3	TRBJ1-2	-	CASSQLDPAPRGYTF	TGCGCCAGCAGCCAATTAGATCCCGCCCCCCGGGGCTACACCTTC
TRBD1	TRBV5-1	TRBJ1-5	-	CASRPGTDSNQPQHF	TGCGCCAGCAGACCTGGGACAGATAGCAATCAGCCCCAGCATTTT
TRBD2	TRBV7-2	TRBJ2-5	few	CASSLGLANQETQYF	TGTGCCAGCAGCTTAGGACTAGCAAATCAAGAGACCCAGTACTTC
TRBD1	TRBV28	TRBJ2-7	-	CASRQGQGGSYEQYF	TGTGCCAGCAGACAAGGACAGGGGGGCTCCTACGAGCAGTACTTC
-	TRBV9	TRBJ1-2	-	CASSYGSGGNGYTF	TGTGCCAGCAGCTATGGCTCGGGGGGCAATGGCTACACCTTC
-	TRBV15	TRBJ2-3	few	CATTGNGGGALDTQYF	TGTGCCACCACTGGAAACGGAGGGGGCGCGTTGGATACGCAGTATTTT
TRBD1	TRBV29-1	TRBJ2-5	-	CSVGDSQETQYF	TGCAGCGTTGGGGACAGCCAAGAGACCCAGTACTTC
-	TRBV29-1	TRBJ1-2	few	CSVPLSGPNYGYTF	TGCAGCGTTCCGTTGAGCGGACCTAACTATGGCTACACCTTC
-	TRBV7-8	TRBJ2-2	-	CASSLTAPGTGELFF	TGTGCCAGCAGCTTAACAGCCCCGGGAACCGGGGAGCTGTTTTTT
-	TRBV19	TRBJ2-5	-	CASSLRQVSQETQYF	TGTGCCAGTAGTCTGCGACAGGTTTCCCAAGAGACCCAGTACTTC
-	TRBV4-3	TRBJ2-7	once	CASSRATVDSYEQYF	TGCGCCAGCAGCCGAGCGACGGTTGACTCCTACGAGCAGTACTTC
TRBD2	TRBV6-2/TRBV6-3	TRBJ2-1	-	CAAEVGGGYSNEQFF	TGTGCCGCCGAGGTAGGCGGGGGATATAGCAATGAGCAGTTCTTC
-	TRBV9	TRBJ1-2	-	CASSVGGDDGYTF	TGTGCCAGCAGCGTAGGGGGAGACGATGGCTACACCTTC
TRBD1	TRBV5-7	TRBJ2-3	-	CASSLQGKADTQYF	TGTGCCAGCAGCTTACAGGGGAAAGCAGATACGCAGTATTTT
-	TRBV29-1	TRBJ2-1	-	CSSRAARHEQFF	TGCAGCTCTCGGGCGGCCCGGCATGAGCAGTTCTTC
-	TRBV6-5	TRBJ2-2	-	CASSTGWGGLTGELFF	TGTGCCAGCAGTACAGGATGGGGCGGACTCACCGGGGAGCTGTTTTTT
-	TRBV12-3/TRBV12-4	TRBJ2-3	few	CASSSDAQYF	TGTGCCAGCAGTTCCGATGCGCAGTATTTT
-	TRBV13	TRBJ2-3	few	CASSSRGGPRDTQYF	TGTGCCAGCAGCTCTAGAGGGGGGCCTAGAGATACGCAGTATTTT
-	TRBV6-1	TRBJ2-6	once	CASSESTAGANVLTF	TGTGCCAGCAGTGAAAGCACCGCTGGGGCCAACGTCCTGACTTTC
TRBD2	TRBV2	TRBJ2-3	few	CASSPVAGSMEDTQYF	TGTGCCAGCAGCCCGGTAGCGGGTTCTATGGAAGATACGCAGTATTTT
TRBD2	TRBV20-1	TRBJ2-7	few	CSASGSSGHYEQYF	TGCAGTGCTAGTGGCTCTAGCGGCCATTACGAGCAGTACTTC
-	TRBV12-3/TRBV12-4	TRBJ1-1	-	CASSPVFLNTEAFF	TGTGCCAGCTCCCCGGTTTTTCTGAACACTGAAGCTTTCTTT
-	TRBV28	TRBJ2-5	once	CASSWSRKTQYF	TGTGCCAGCAGTTGGAGTAGAAAGACCCAGTACTTC
-	TRBV2	TRBJ1-2	-	CASPAGTNYGYTF	TGTGCCAGTCCAGCCGGCACTAACTATGGCTACACCTTC
TRBD1	TRBV29-1	TRBJ2-3	-	CSVTQGDLGGDTQYF	TGCAGCGTTACACAGGGGGATCTAGGGGGAGATACGCAGTATTTT
-	TRBV7-2	TRBJ1-1	-	CASSSGFRPVNTEAFF	TGTGCCAGCAGCTCGGGTTTCAGGCCAGTGAACACTGAAGCTTTCTTT
-	TRBV7-8	TRBJ2-7	few	CASSLTPNHEQYF	TGTGCCAGCAGCCTAACTCCTAACCACGAGCAGTACTTC
TRBD1	TRBV7-2	TRBJ2-1	-	CASSSRPGTGNEQFF	TGTGCCAGCAGCTCACGTCCCGGGACAGGGAATGAGCAGTTCTTC
TRBD2	TRBV6-6	TRBJ2-1	-	CASSYRGEANEQFF	TGTGCCAGCAGTTACCGGGGGGAAGCGAATGAGCAGTTCTTC
TRBD1	TRBV5-1	TRBJ2-7	-	CASSHSGTGYEQYF	TGCGCCAGCAGTCATTCCGGGACAGGGTACGAGCAGTACTTC
-	TRBV7-9	TRBJ2-7	few	CASSLTVRAGIDEQYF	TGTGCCAGCAGCTTAACAGTCCGGGCTGGTATCGACGAGCAGTACTTC
TRBD1	TRBV2	TRBJ1-6	few	CASSGQGAGSPLHF	TGTGCCAGCAGTGGACAGGGGGCAGGTTCACCCCTCCACTTT
-	TRBV7-2	TRBJ2-3	-	CASSPLGAGVPDTQYF	TGTGCCAGCAGCCCATTGGGGGCGGGGGTACCGGATACGCAGTATTTT
TRBD1	TRBV28	TRBJ2-7	-	CASRGRDRGAYEQYF	TGTGCCAGCAGGGGCCGGGACAGGGGAGCCTACGAGCAGTACTTC
-	TRBV9	TRBJ1-2	many	CASSVGAGVTYGYTF	TGTGCCAGCAGCGTAGGCGCCGGGGTTACCTATGGCTACACCTTC
TRBD1	TRBV9	TRBJ2-1	-	CASSPRTGERGEQFF	TGTGCCAGCAGCCCGAGGACAGGGGAAAGGGGTGAGCAGTTCTTC
-	TRBV10-3	TRBJ1-2	few	CATWDDGGHGYTF	TGTGCCACCTGGGACGACGGGGGCCATGGCTACACCTTC
-	TRBV9	TRBJ1-2	-	CASERDYGYTF	TGTGCCAGCGAGAGAGACTATGGCTACACCTTC
TRBD1	TRBV12-3/TRBV12-4	TRBJ1-5	-	CASSSGGWGPQHF	TGTGCCAGCAGTTCAGGGGGATGGGGGCCCCAGCATTTT
-	TRBV7-8	TRBJ2-5	-	CASTQRGEETQYF	TGTGCCAGCACCCAGAGGGGTGAAGAGACCCAGTACTTC
-	TRBV5-5	TRBJ1-5	-	CASSLVGITVQPQHF	TGTGCCAGCAGCTTGGTTGGGATTACGGTCCAGCCCCAGCATTTT
-	TRBV6-5	TRBJ2-7	-	CASSGAGPTYEQYF	TGTGCCAGCAGTGGCGCGGGACCTACCTACGAGCAGTACTTC
TRBD2	TRBV20-1	TRBJ2-1	many	CSAGRGVGYNEQFF	TGCAGTGCTGGCCGGGGGGTCGGCTACAATGAGCAGTTCTTC
-	TRBV15	TRBJ1-1	-	CATSRSGSRGEAFF	TGTGCCACCAGCAGATCCGGGTCAAGGGGGGAAGCTTTCTTT
TRBD2	TRBV27	TRBJ2-7	-	CASSLSAGGFVHEQYF	TGTGCCAGCAGTTTATCCGCGGGGGGATTCGTGCACGAGCAGTACTTC
-	TRBV15	TRBJ2-1	-	CATSPGTSSYNEQFF	TGTGCCACCAGTCCCGGGACCAGCTCCTACAATGAGCAGTTCTTC